One sample yielded the 13 T cell receptor beta chains listed below, sequenced in a study of T cells after posttransplantation cyclophosphamide. Sequenced by immunoSEQ multiplex PCR; TCRdb stores in-frame clones only, minus some. Here the sample spans about 36,000 clones, around 78% being singletons. Busulfan-fludarabine conditioning, marrow transplant, and cyclophosphamide on days +3 and +4 were administered. The sample in question was CD4+ T cells sorted from blood, obtained around 2,000 days after a stem cell transplant with posttransplant cyclophosphamide. These receptors all stem from a female patient in her thirties or forties who received an allogeneic stem cell transplant from a related donor, was CMV-positive, and had no GVHD. The graft donor may be the source of some T cells.

This rearrangement joins TRBV20-1 to TRBJ1-3; D not resolved. V lost 4 bases, J lost 4 bases, and 5 bases lay in between. CDR3 length: 11 amino acids. Germline V gene sequence: CDR1 DFQATT, CDR2 SNEGSKA (reference sequence). The CDR3: CSAILGNTIYF. The CDR3 region has the DNA TGCAGTGCTATTCTGGGAAACACCATATATTTT.

The V gene is TRBV4-1, the J gene TRBJ2-1, with 16 bases aligning to TRBD2. CDR1 and CDR2 from the germline V gene are MGHRA and YSYEKL. With V trimmed by 2 bases and J by 9 bases, 10 bases remained unmatched. The CDR3 runs to 18 residues. The CDR3 DNA is TGCGCCAGCAGCCAACATTTTAGCGGGACTAGCGGGGGGGGTGAGCAGTTCTTC. This translates into CASSQHFSGTSGGGEQFF.

This chain joins TRBV21-1 and TRBJ2-2; the table's D call, TRBD1, has no DNA check behind it. TRBV21-1 is noted as a pseudogene. The CDR3 contains 15 residues. The CDR3 here is CASSKGQKNTGELFF. The DNA of the CDR3 is TGTGCCAGCAGCAAAGGTCAGAAGAACACCGGGGAGCTGTTTTTT.

The chain carries TRBV19 and TRBJ1-2; 12 bases are shared with TRBD1. There are 17 residues in the CDR3. Losses at the gene ends were 6 bases for V and 8 bases for J; bases not matched to a gene: 16. Per germline, CDR1 LNHDA and CDR2 SQIVND (reference sequence). The CDR3 loop is CASSHGDRGLFQGGYTF. CDR3 coding DNA: TGTGCCAGTAGCCACGGGGACAGGGGGCTTTTCCAAGGCGGCTACACCTTC. The variable domain in full, completed from reference TRBV19 and TRBJ1-2, reads DGGITQSPKYLFRKEGQNVTLSCEQNLNHDAMYWYRQDPGQGLRLIYYSQIVNDFQKGDIAEGYSVSREKKESFPLTVTSAQKNPTAFYLCASSHGDRGLFQGGYTFGSGTRLTVV.

This chain joins TRBV5-1 and TRBJ1-1; D possibly corresponds to TRBD1 (5 bases). V shed 0 bases and J shed 11 bases, with 14 bases lying between them. The germline CDR1 and CDR2 sequences are SGHRS and YFSETQ. The CDR3 consists of 13 residues. CDR3 sequence: CASSLVFAGWAFF. The CDR3 DNA reads as TGCGCCAGCAGCTTGGTATTTGCAGGGTGGGCTTTCTTT.

The chain recombines TRBV5-6 with TRBJ2-5; TRBD2 aligns across 8 bases. Germline loops: CDR1 SGHDT, CDR2 YYEEEE. The CDR3 consists of 16 residues. The V segment lost 0 bases and the J segment 1 base; nucleotides outside the gene matches: 5. The CDR3 coding sequence is TGTGCCAGCAGCTTGGTGGGGACTAGATTCCAAGAGACCCAGTACTTC. Translated: CASSLVGTRFQETQYF.

The chain has TRBV7-3 and TRBJ2-2, with D possibly TRBD2 on 5 matching bases. The germline gives CDR1 SGHTA, CDR2 FQGTGA. V was clipped by 1 base and J by 4 bases, with 10 bases between them. This CDR3 is built from 15 residues. CDR3 coding DNA: TGTGCCAGCAGCTTAAGAGGGAGTCCCACCGGGGAGCTGTTTTTT. Amino acids: CASSLRGSPTGELFF.

The V gene is TRBV11-2, the J gene TRBJ2-7, with D possibly TRBD1 on 5 matching bases. The CDR3 consists of 14 residues. The V end was cut by 2 bases, the J end by 3 bases, with 11 bases between. Germline V lookup: CDR1 SGHAT, CDR2 FQNNGV. In nucleotides, the CDR3 is TGTGCCAGCAGCTTATGGGCAGGGCGCTACGAGCAGTACTTC. It specifies CASSLWAGRYEQYF. The full variable domain, with the rest looked up from reference TRBV11-2 and TRBJ2-7, is EAGVAQSPRYKIIEKRQSVAFWCNPISGHATLYWYQQILGQGPKLLIQFQNNGVVDDSQLPKDRFSAERLKGVDSTLKIQPAKLEDSAVYLCASSLWAGRYEQYFGPGTRLTVT.

The chain combines TRBV2 with TRBJ1-1, with TRBD1 matching over 9 bases. The CDR3 is 18 residues long. The V gene's germline CDR1 is SNHLY and CDR2 FYNNEI. V dropped 4 bases and J dropped 4; count of bases not matched to a gene: 16. CDR3 in DNA: TGTGCCAGCAGTGTCAGACAGGGGGTTGCACGGGAGAGCACTGAAGCTTTCTTT. As protein: CASSVRQGVARESTEAFF.

The V gene is TRBV7-9, the J gene TRBJ1-6; 7 nucleotides line up with TRBD1. The V segment lost 0 bases and the J segment 7 bases; nucleotides outside the gene matches: 3. This CDR3 has 15 residues. Germline CDR1 is SEHNR and CDR2 is FQNEAQ (reference sequence). The CDR3 region has the DNA TGTGCCAGCAGCTTAGCGGGACAGCAGAATTCACCCCTCCACTTT. Encoded protein: CASSLAGQQNSPLHF.

The table lists this clone with a count of one. The chain recombines TRBV9 with TRBJ1-1; 9 nucleotides match TRBD1. The germline V gene encodes CDR1 SGDLS and CDR2 YYNGEE. Trimming cost V 0 bases and J 1 base; bases outside gene matches: 7. The length of the CDR3 is 17 residues. CDR3 amino acids: CASSVATGGAGNTEAFF. CDR3 nucleotide sequence: TGTGCCAGCAGCGTAGCTACAGGGGGCGCGGGGAACACTGAAGCTTTCTTT.

The chain joins TRBV2 to TRBJ1-5; D is unclear. Germline V gene sequence: CDR1 SNHLY, CDR2 FYNNEI. V lost 2 bases, J lost 0 bases, and 5 bases lay in between. This CDR3 has 14 amino acids. The CDR3 loop is CASSERVSNQPQHF. For the CDR3, the DNA is TGTGCCAGCAGTGAACGGGTTAGCAATCAGCCCCAGCATTTT. The whole variable domain, filled in from reference TRBV2 and TRBJ1-5, reads EPEVTQTPSHQVTQMGQEVILRCVPISNHLYFYWYRQILGQKVEFLVSFYNNEISEKSEIFDDQFSVERPDGSNFTLKIRSTKLEDSAMYFCASSERVSNQPQHFGDGTRLSIL.

This clone is medium-sized within its sample. Additional DNA sequences in this sample encode the identical CDR3. The chain combines TRBV7-2 with TRBJ1-5, with D unresolved. CDR1 and CDR2 from the germline V gene are SGHTA and FQGNSA. Trimming cost V 0 bases and J 2 bases, with 5 bases left between them. The CDR3 sequence is 14 residues long. The CDR3 protein is CASSLAGGNQPQHF. CDR3 nucleotide sequence: TGTGCCAGCAGCTTAGCCGGGGGCAATCAGCCCCAGCATTTT.